The subject of this entry is one T cell receptor (beta chain). No antigen is known for it. The sample is drawn from a study of blood T cells in healthy people across ages. Across the study: About one barcoded beta molecule per two T cells was the capture yield of template switching.

A J-beta primer mix and a sample-barcoded 5' primer were used in a second PCR of roughly 6 to 12 cycles. MiXCR, applied by TCRdb to the 5' RACE reads, yields one record per CDR3 protein. The sample includes about 640,000 distinct CDR3 sequences, around three fifths of them seen just once. The donors, aged about 6 to 100, were healthy Caucasians from Russia. Peripheral blood from each donor was collected in a volume of 8 to 10 milliliters. General study results and limits: Diversity estimates drawn from one million T cells were deemed underestimates.

The source material was blood. This sequence originates from a man aged 55-75 years in good health.

This CDR3 is CASLWGRGVQETQYF. In DNA form, the CDR3 reads TGTGCCAGCCTTTGGGGGCGCGGGGTCCAAGAGACCCAGTACTTC. The chain joins TRBV5-8 to TRBJ2-5; D assignment may be TRBD1 or TRBD2 (6 bases each). There are 15 residues in the CDR3. Trimming removed 7 bases at V and 1 base at J, with 17 bases between. Germline loops: CDR1 SGHTS, CDR2 YDEGEE.